What follows are 19 T cell receptor beta chains derived from one specimen sequenced in a study of T cell repertoires in cytomegalovirus infection. TCRdb fed the reads into MiXCR, producing one record per CDR3 protein. Of approximately 170,000 distinct CDR3 sequences listed, approximately 17% are singletons. The sample taken for sequencing was CD8+ T cells from PBMCs. All receptors derive from a human donor in good health (CMV status not recorded). Some clones in this sample may be carry-over from other donors' samples.

This chain connects TRBV5-5 to TRBJ2-1; 9 bases are shared with TRBD2. Germline V CDR1 and CDR2: SGHKS, YYEKEE (reference sequence). V trimming: 0 bases; J trimming: 5 bases; junction bases outside the gene matches: 3. The CDR3 has 15 amino acids. The CDR3 sequence: CASSLEWTSDNEQFF. In DNA, the CDR3 is TGTGCCAGCAGCTTGGAATGGACTAGCGACAATGAGCAGTTCTTC.

Ten or more counts support this clonotype. The gene calls are TRBV7-2 and TRBJ1-4; 10 nucleotides line up with TRBD1. The CDR3 has 15 amino acids. J lost 5 bases, V lost 5 bases, and 5 bases had no gene match. Germline V gene data show CDR1 as SGHTA and CDR2 as FQGNSA. CDR3 DNA: TGTGCCAGCAGCCCCTCGGGACAGGGGAATGAAAAACTGTTTTTT. This codes for CASSPSGQGNEKLFF.

This clonotype was recorded a few times. The genes are TRBV7-3 and TRBJ2-1, with TRBD2 identical over 9 bases. The V and J ends lost 0 bases and 5 bases, in that order; junction bases with no gene match: 2. Germline V gene data show CDR1 as SGHTA and CDR2 as FQGTGA. The CDR3 contains 15 residues. The CDR3 DNA sequence: TGTGCCAGCAGCTTAACAGGGACTAGCCACAATGAGCAGTTCTTC. Its protein is CASSLTGTSHNEQFF.

This chain links TRBV29-1 with TRBJ2-7; D is possibly TRBD1 (6 bases). Between the trimmed V and J ends, which lost 7 bases and 2 bases, there was a span of 18 bases. Germline V gene lookup returns CDR1 SQVTM and CDR2 ANQGSEA. This CDR3 region has 14 residues. The CDR3 region is CSDAPRTAAYEQYF. The CDR3 DNA follows: TGCAGCGATGCCCCGAGGACAGCAGCCTACGAGCAGTACTTC.

There are a few counts of this clonotype. The J gene is TRBJ2-2, the V gene TRBV7-9; TRBD2 aligns across 10 bases. This CDR3 comprises 16 residues. The germline gives CDR1 SEHNR, CDR2 FQNEAQ (reference sequence). V was clipped by 6 bases and J by 6 bases; unmatched bases: 10. CDR3 in DNA: TGTGCCAGCAGACCCCAAAGCGGGGGGGCGGCCGGGGAGCTGTTTTTT. Protein: CASRPQSGGAAGELFF.

The rearrangement uses TRBV11-2 and TRBJ2-7; the D is unclear. Germline V CDR1 and CDR2: SGHAT, FQNNGV. The CDR3 loop spans 12 amino acids. The ends were cut back, 2 bases at V and 6 bases at J, with 8 bases in the middle. CDR3 in DNA: TGTGCCAGCAGCTTAAACCTTCTCGAGCAGTACTTC. This sequence encodes CASSLNLLEQYF.

This clonotype was observed at least ten times. The J gene is TRBJ2-7, the V gene TRBV19, with 7 positions matching TRBD1. CDR1 LNHDA and CDR2 SQIVND come from the germline V gene (reference sequence). This CDR3 comprises 15 residues. The junction had 9 bases not matched to a gene; V was cut back by 7 bases and J by 0 bases. The CDR3 DNA is TGTGCCAGTACCCCCCATGGACAGGACTCCTACGAGCAGTACTTC. It codes for CASTPHGQDSYEQYF.

The chain combines TRBV28 with TRBJ2-1; D is perhaps TRBD2 (5 bases). Germline CDR1 MDHEN, CDR2 SYDVKM. Trimming shortened V by 3 bases and J by 6 bases, and 12 bases separated the two germline ends. The CDR3 contains 14 residues. DNA of the CDR3: TGTGCCAGCAGTTTTATTAGCGCCCTCAATGAGCAGTTCTTC. Translating gives CASSFISALNEQFF.

The J gene is TRBJ2-3, the V gene TRBV10-3, with D perhaps given as TRBD1 or TRBD2 (6 bases each). The CDR3 runs to 15 residues. Trimming removed 2 bases at V and 2 bases at J, with 11 bases between. Germline V lookup: CDR1 ENHRY, CDR2 SYGVKD. This CDR3 is CAISERGTDTDTQYF. The CDR3, as DNA: TGTGCCATCAGTGAGAGGGGGACTGACACAGATACGCAGTATTTT.

This clonotype turned up a few times. The chain joins TRBV7-9 to TRBJ2-7; no firm D call. Germline V CDR1 and CDR2: SEHNR, FQNEAQ (reference sequence). V gave up 5 bases and J gave up 2 bases, with 13 bases separating them. The CDR3 extends over 14 amino acids. The CDR3 is CASSPLNSPYEQYF. Written as DNA, the CDR3 is TGTGCCAGCAGCCCCCTAAACTCCCCCTACGAGCAGTACTTC.

The chain combines TRBV20-1 with TRBJ1-5; 7 bases are a match to TRBD1. The V gene end was trimmed by 1 base and the J gene end by 2 bases; junction bases not matched to a gene: 14. The germline V gene encodes CDR1 DFQATT and CDR2 SNEGSKA (reference sequence). The length of the CDR3 is 18 residues. Here the CDR3 reads CSARATRGTGAGNQPQHF. The CDR3 DNA reads as TGCAGTGCTAGAGCCACGCGAGGAACAGGGGCGGGCAATCAGCCCCAGCATTTT.

This clonotype was picked up many times. The rearrangement uses TRBV6-1 and TRBJ2-1; no clear D gene. Germline CDR1 reads MNHNS; CDR2 reads SASEGT. There are 13 residues in the CDR3. Trimming left V 7 bases short and J 0 bases short, with 7 bases between. CDR3 protein: CASTPSSYNEQFF. The CDR3 DNA reads TGTGCCAGCACCCCAAGCTCCTACAATGAGCAGTTCTTC.

This clonotype came up a few times. This chain connects TRBV7-9 to TRBJ1-1, with D uncertain. The CDR3 spans 21 residues. Germline V gene sequence: CDR1 SEHNR, CDR2 FQNEAQ (reference sequence). V was trimmed by 8 bases and J by 0 bases, leaving 34 bases between them. The CDR3 region has the DNA TGTGCCAGCGACACCCGGACGGGTAGGTCCGAGGGCTGGGCCATGAACACTGAAGCTTTCTTT. It is translated as CASDTRTGRSEGWAMNTEAFF.

This clonotype was seen many times. This chain connects TRBV11-1 to TRBJ2-1; D is undetermined. The CDR3 runs 14 residues. Germline loops: CDR1 SGHAT, CDR2 FQDESV (reference sequence). The V end lost 3 bases, the J end lost 8 bases, and 14 bases lay between the germline ends. Here the CDR3 reads CASSFVLRADEQFF. In DNA, the CDR3 is TGTGCCAGCAGCTTCGTACTACGGGCCGATGAGCAGTTCTTC.

The chain joins TRBV6-2 or TRBV6-3 to TRBJ2-1; 8 bases match TRBD2. Germline CDR1 reads MNHEY; CDR2 reads SVGEGT. CDR3 length: 17 amino acids. With 2 bases clipped from V and 2 bases from J, the junction kept 8 bases outside the gene matches. As DNA, the CDR3 is TGTGCCAGCAGTTACCCCATCGGCGGGGGGCCCTACAATGAGCAGTTCTTC. Translation: CASSYPIGGGPYNEQFF.

V usage is TRBV6-2 or TRBV6-3 and J usage is TRBJ1-5; TRBD1 is a possible D gene (5 bases). Trimming pared 10 bases from V and 4 bases from J, leaving 20 bases between. Looked up from germline, CDR1 is MNHEY and CDR2 is SVGEGT. The CDR3 totals 15 residues. The CDR3 bases are TGTGCCACCCATGGGGGAGAAAATTGGAATCAGCCCCAGCATTTT. Translation: CATHGGENWNQPQHF.

With respect to this clonotype: This may be a read error: a much more frequent sequence differs by one nucleotide. The chain's CDR3 is CAISQGLWEQYF. As DNA, the CDR3 is TGTGCCATCAGCCAGGGCCTTTGGGAGCAGTACTTC. The V gene is TRBV7-9, the J gene TRBJ2-7, with a tentative D call TRBD1 (5 bases). This CDR3 region has 12 residues. Germline CDR1 is SEHNR and CDR2 is FQNEAQ (reference sequence).

There are a few counts of this clonotype. This chain uses TRBV28 with TRBJ2-7, with D possibly being TRBD2 (5 bases). V was pared by 6 bases and J by 3 bases, with 12 bases between. There are 13 residues in the CDR3. Looked up from germline, CDR1 is MDHEN and CDR2 is SYDVKM. This chain's CDR3 is CASRPDSFYEQYF. The CDR3 coding sequence is TGTGCCAGCAGACCGGACTCTTTCTACGAGCAGTACTTC.

This clonotype appeared a few times. The gene calls are TRBV6-2 or TRBV6-3 and TRBJ2-1; possible D gene TRBD2, 5 bases. This CDR3 has 16 residues. Germline CDR1 MNHEY, CDR2 SVGEGT. V lost 5 bases and J lost 0, with 14 bases in between. In DNA, the CDR3 is TGTGCCAGCAGTCTCCTAGCACTAGACTCCTACAATGAGCAGTTCTTC. It is translated as CASSLLALDSYNEQFF.